This entry is about one T cell receptor beta chain. Its antigen is unknown. Germline V gives CDR1 MNHNY, CDR2 SVGAGI (reference sequence). The CDR3 totals 12 residues. V was clipped by 6 bases and J by 1 base, with 6 bases between them. This sample is drawn from a study of cytomegalovirus exposure and HLA in healthy donors. On the study more broadly: Earlier results showed some 120 million unique TCR beta sequences derived from about 179 million T cells.

Overall study findings and caveats: Because they were indistinguishable, some V segments, including TRBV6-2 and TRBV6-3, were excluded. Sequencing depth roughly uniform across donors was assumed in presence/absence analyses.

The PCR employed 60 Vbeta primers together with 13 Jbeta primers. In the authors' workflow: About 10 million shared chains were among approximately 80 million unique TCR beta chains counted in a later analysis. TCRdb's table, derived via immunoSEQ multiplex PCR, lists solely in-frame clones and lacks some. The V and J calls and the clone size are those of that table, but D and trimming were determined from the DNA. The sample holds roughly 140,000 clones, roughly three quarters seen once. V and J are TRBV6-6 and TRBJ1-2, with D unclear. Sequenced: PBMCs. The source of this sequence is a man aged 55-75 years in good health and CMV-seronegative. DNA for the CDR3: TGTGCCAGCAGCACTGTTAACTATGGCTACACCTTC. Its translation is CASSTVNYGYTF.